What follows is one T cell receptor (beta chain) and its context. Its antigen is undetermined. This record comes from a study of T cell responses to AZD1222 COVID-19 vaccine. General study findings and limits: The study reported that nearly half of spike-specific TCRs target unmutated variant regions. Donors were largely white British and mainly female; clonal diversity was possibly underestimated. Two AZD1222 doses significantly raised spike-specific TCR breadth and depth over controls.

V was trimmed by 1 base and J by 3 bases, leaving 10 bases between them. This CDR3 is 15 amino acids long. The germline CDR1 and CDR2 sequences are SGHVS and FQNEAQ. Here immunoSEQ multiplex PCR was the method, and the copy in TCRdb shows in-frame clones only, minus some. The sample shows 90,000 to 100,000 clones, around 89% of them seen only once. The specimen was peripheral blood, collected on day 0 of AZD1222 vaccination. This TCR was sampled from an adult in good health. The chain carries TRBV7-8 and TRBJ1-5; a weak D match, TRBD1 (5 bases). In DNA, the CDR3 is TGTGCCAGCAGCTTAGTGGGACCGAACAATCAGCCCCAGCATTTT. Translation: CASSLVGPNNQPQHF.